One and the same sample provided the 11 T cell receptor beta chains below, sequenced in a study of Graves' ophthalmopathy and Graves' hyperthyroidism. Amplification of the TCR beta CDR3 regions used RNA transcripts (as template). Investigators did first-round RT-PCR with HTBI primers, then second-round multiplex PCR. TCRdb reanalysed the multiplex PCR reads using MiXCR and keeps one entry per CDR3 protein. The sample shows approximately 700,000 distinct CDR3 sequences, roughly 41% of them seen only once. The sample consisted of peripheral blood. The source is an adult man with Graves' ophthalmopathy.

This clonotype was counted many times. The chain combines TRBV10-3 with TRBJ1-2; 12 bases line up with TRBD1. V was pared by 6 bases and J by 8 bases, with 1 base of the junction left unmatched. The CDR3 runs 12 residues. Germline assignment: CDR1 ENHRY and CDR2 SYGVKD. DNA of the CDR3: TGTGCCATCAGAGGGACAGGGGGCGGCTACACCTTC. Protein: CAIRGTGGGYTF.

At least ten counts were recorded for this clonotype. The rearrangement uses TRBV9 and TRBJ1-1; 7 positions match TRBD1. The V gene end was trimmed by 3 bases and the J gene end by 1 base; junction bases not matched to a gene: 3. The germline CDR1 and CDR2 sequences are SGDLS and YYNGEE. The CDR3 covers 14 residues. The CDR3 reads CASSGQGTNTEAFF. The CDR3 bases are TGTGCCAGCAGCGGACAGGGTACGAACACTGAAGCTTTCTTT.

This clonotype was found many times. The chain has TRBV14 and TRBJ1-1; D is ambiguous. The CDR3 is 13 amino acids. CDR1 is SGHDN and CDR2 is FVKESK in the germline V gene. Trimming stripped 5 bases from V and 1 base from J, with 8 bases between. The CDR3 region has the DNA TGTGCCAGCAGCGCCCTAGGGAACACTGAAGCTTTCTTT. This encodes CASSALGNTEAFF.

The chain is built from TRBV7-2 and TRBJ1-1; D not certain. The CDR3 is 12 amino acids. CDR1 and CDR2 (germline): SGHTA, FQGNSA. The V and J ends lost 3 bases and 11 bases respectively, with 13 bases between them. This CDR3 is CASSFGRGEAFF. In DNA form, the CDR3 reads TGTGCCAGCAGCTTCGGACGAGGTGAGGCTTTCTTT.

The CDR3 reads CASSLTGGTQETQYF. CDR3 coding DNA: TGTGCCAGCAGCTTAACGGGGGGGACCCAAGAGACCCAGTACTTC. This chain joins TRBV7-3 and TRBJ2-5; 7 nucleotides align to TRBD2. V shed 0 bases, J shed 1 base, and the junction held 2 bases outside the gene matches. The CDR3 consists of 15 residues. Germline V gene lookup returns CDR1 SGHTA and CDR2 FQGTGA. Full variable domain (remainder filled in from reference TRBV7-3 and TRBJ2-5): GAGVSQTPSNKVTEKGKYVELRCDPISGHTALYWYRQSLGQGPEFLIYFQGTGAADDSGLPNDRFFAVRPEGSVSTLKIQRTERGDSAVYLCASSLTGGTQETQYFGPGTRLLVL.

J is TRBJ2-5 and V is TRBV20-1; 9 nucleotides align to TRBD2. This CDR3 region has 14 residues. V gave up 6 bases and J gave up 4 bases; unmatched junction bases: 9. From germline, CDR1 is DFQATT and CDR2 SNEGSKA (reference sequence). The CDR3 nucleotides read TGCAGTGCCCAGTTAGGGACTAGCAGAGAGACCCAGTACTTC. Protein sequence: CSAQLGTSRETQYF.

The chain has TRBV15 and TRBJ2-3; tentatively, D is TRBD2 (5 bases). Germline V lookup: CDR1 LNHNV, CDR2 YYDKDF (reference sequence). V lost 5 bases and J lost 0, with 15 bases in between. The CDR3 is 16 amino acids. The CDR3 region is CATSAQSGLSTDTQYF. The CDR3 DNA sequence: TGTGCCACCAGCGCTCAAAGCGGCCTCAGCACAGATACGCAGTATTTT.

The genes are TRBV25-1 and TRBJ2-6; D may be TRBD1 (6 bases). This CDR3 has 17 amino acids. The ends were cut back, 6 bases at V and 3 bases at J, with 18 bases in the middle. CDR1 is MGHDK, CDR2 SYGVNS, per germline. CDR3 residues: CASSHETNRVGANVLTF. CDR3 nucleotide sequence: TGTGCCAGCAGCCACGAGACTAACAGGGTTGGGGCCAACGTCCTGACTTTC.

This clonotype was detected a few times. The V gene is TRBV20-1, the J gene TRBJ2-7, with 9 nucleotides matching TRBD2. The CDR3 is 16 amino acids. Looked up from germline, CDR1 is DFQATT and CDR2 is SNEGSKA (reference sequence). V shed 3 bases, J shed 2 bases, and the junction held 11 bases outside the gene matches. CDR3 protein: CSASSSAGGRPYEQYF. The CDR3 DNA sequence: TGCAGTGCTAGTTCCTCAGCGGGGGGCAGACCCTACGAGCAGTACTTC.

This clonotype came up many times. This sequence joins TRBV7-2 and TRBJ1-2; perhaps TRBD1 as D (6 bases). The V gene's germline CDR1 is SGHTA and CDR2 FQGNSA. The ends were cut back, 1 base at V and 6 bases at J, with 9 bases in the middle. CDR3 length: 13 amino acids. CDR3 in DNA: TGTGCCAGCAGCTTAGTACAGGGTGATGGCTACACCTTC. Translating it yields CASSLVQGDGYTF.

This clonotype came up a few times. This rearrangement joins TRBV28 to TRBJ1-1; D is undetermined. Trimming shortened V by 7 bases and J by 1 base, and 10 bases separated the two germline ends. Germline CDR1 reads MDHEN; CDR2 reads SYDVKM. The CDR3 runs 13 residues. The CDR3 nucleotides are TGTGCCAGCACGGGGAGTAAGAACACTGAAGCTTTCTTT. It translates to CASTGSKNTEAFF. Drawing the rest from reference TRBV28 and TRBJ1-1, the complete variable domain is DVKVTQSSRYLVKRTGEKVFLECVQDMDHENMFWYRQDPGLGLRLIYFSYDVKMKEKGDIPEGYSVSREKKERFSLILESASTNQTSMYLCASTGSKNTEAFFGQGTRLTVV.